The sequence of this TCR beta chain was determined in a study of blood T cell repertoires in COVID-19. Some clones are missing from TCRdb's copy, which holds only in-frame ones; the method was immunoSEQ multiplex PCR. The sample lists approximately 210,000 clones; 84% were seen once. Enrollment of patients from Seattle took place during active infection, with longitudinal follow-up. The germline V and J ends were trimmed by 2 bases and 4 bases, with 11 bases remaining between them. Germline-derived CDR1 and CDR2 are MNHEY and SVGAGI. The CDR3 contains 14 residues. The sequence was obtained from an elderly woman with COVID-19, enrolled during active disease. The sample consisted of peripheral blood. The chain recombines TRBV6-5 with TRBJ1-1; D not certain. CDR3: CASSYVGGITEAFF. The CDR3 DNA is TGTGCCAGCAGTTACGTCGGCGGGATCACTGAAGCTTTCTTT.